The 30 T cell receptor beta chains below were found in one sample sequenced in a study of monozygotic twins with inflammatory bowel disease. Using the 5' RACE reads, TCRdb records one entry per CDR3 protein without DNA. The listing contains about 140,000 distinct CDR3 sequences. Material: blood. The receptor source for this set is a human donor with ulcerative colitis or Crohn's disease, or a healthy co-twin of an affected twin (not recorded which).

The chain carries TRBV4-1 and TRBJ2-2; TCRdb outputs TRBD2, but without DNA this stays unchecked. The germline gives CDR1 MGHRA, CDR2 YSYEKL. The CDR3 has 17 amino acids. The CDR3 spells CASSALGLAGGTGELFF.

The chain employs TRBV20-1 and TRBJ2-3; TCRdb outputs TRBD1, but without DNA this stays unchecked. The CDR3 has 17 residues. The germline CDR1 and CDR2 sequences are DFQATT and SNEGSKA (reference sequence). The CDR3 reads CSARGALLTASTDTQYF.

This chain links TRBV12-3 or TRBV12-4 with TRBJ2-1. The CDR3 is made up of 11 amino acids. The CDR3 is CASNLAAKGFF.

V usage is TRBV4-1 and J usage is TRBJ2-7; no DNA is available, so the TRBD1 call from TCRdb remains unchecked. Germline values: CDR1 MGHRA, CDR2 YSYEKL. The CDR3 contains 14 residues. This CDR3 reads CASSQDQGTGEQYF.

The chain couples TRBV30 to TRBJ1-1. The germline V gene has CDR1 GTSNPN and CDR2 SVGIG (reference sequence). The CDR3 is 14 residues long. CDR3 region: CAWKRFEESGEAFF. The full variable domain, in which reference TRBV30 and TRBJ1-1 provide the parts outside the CDR3, is SQTIHQWPATLVQPVGSPLSLECTVEGTSNPNLYWYRQAAGRGLQLLFYSVGIGQISSEVPQNLSASRPQDRQFILSSKKLLLSDSGFYLCAWKRFEESGEAFFGQGTRLTVV.

J is TRBJ2-7 and V is TRBV10-3. The CDR3 loop spans 14 amino acids. Germline lookup yields CDR1 ENHRY and CDR2 SYGVKD. CDR3 protein: CAIRDRLDPYEQYF.

The chain carries TRBV7-2 and TRBJ1-3. This CDR3 is built from 14 residues. Germline CDR1 is SGHTA and CDR2 is FQGNSA. CDR3 amino acids: CSSSLGWGGNTIYF.

The CDR3 reads CASSWRGNEEQYF. This chain links TRBV5-1 with TRBJ2-7; the D call from TCRdb, TRBD1, cannot be confirmed without DNA. This CDR3 comprises 13 residues. CDR1 and CDR2 from the germline V gene are SGHRS and YFSETQ.

The chain has TRBV7-6 and TRBJ1-2; the TCRdb D gene call, TRBD1, has no DNA to confirm it. The CDR3 is 13 residues long. Germline lookup yields CDR1 SGHVS and CDR2 FNYEAQ. CDR3: CASSLEQGGGYTF.

This chain joins TRBV2 and TRBJ1-5; checking the TCRdb D call of TRBD1 is not possible without DNA. Germline CDR1 and CDR2: SNHLY and FYNNEI. CDR3 length: 15 amino acids. CDR3 sequence reads: CASSVSGRSNQPQHF.

The chain combines TRBV5-1 with TRBJ2-7. CDR1 is SGHRS and CDR2 is YFSETQ in the germline V gene. This CDR3 is 15 amino acids long. CDR3 residues: CASSFLAGDSYEQYF.

The chain combines TRBV30 with TRBJ2-3; absent DNA, TCRdb's TRBD1 call cannot be checked. The CDR3 length is 13 residues. CDR1 and CDR2 from the germline V gene are GTSNPN and SVGIG (reference sequence). The CDR3 spells CAWRGGGPDTQYF.

The rearrangement uses TRBV3-1 and TRBJ2-1. Germline V gives CDR1 LGHDT, CDR2 YNNKEL (reference sequence). This CDR3 has 12 amino acids. The CDR3 protein is CASSQGVVEQFF.

V usage is TRBV5-1 and J usage is TRBJ1-4. This CDR3 is built from 14 residues. Per the germline V gene, CDR1 is SGHRS and CDR2 is YFSETQ. The CDR3 is CASSLQAGDGKLFF. The full variable domain, rest sourced from reference TRBV5-1 and TRBJ1-4, is KAGVTQTPRYLIKTRGQQVTLSCSPISGHRSVSWYQQTPGQGLQFLFEYFSETQRNKGNFPGRFSGRQFSNSRSEMNVSTLELGDSALYLCASSLQAGDGKLFFGSGTQLSVL.

The rearrangement uses TRBV6-2 or TRBV6-3 and TRBJ1-2; with no DNA, the TCRdb D assignment of TRBD1 cannot be verified. Germline loops: CDR1 MNHEY, CDR2 SVGEGT. The CDR3 has 12 residues. The CDR3 protein is CASSPGEYGYTF.

The chain couples TRBV20-1 to TRBJ2-3; lacking DNA, the TRBD2 call made by TCRdb goes unchecked. Germline values: CDR1 DFQATT, CDR2 SNEGSKA (reference sequence). The CDR3 is 14 residues long. The CDR3 sequence is CSAYRGIGADTQYF.

The V and J genes are TRBV12-3 or TRBV12-4 and TRBJ1-1. CDR3 length: 14 residues. The CDR3 region is CASSFGGGVSEAFF.

The CDR3: CASSAQLMAFF. V is TRBV25-1 and J is TRBJ1-1. Germline lookup yields CDR1 MGHDK and CDR2 SYGVNS. The length of the CDR3 is 11 residues. The entire variable domain, with the rest obtained from reference TRBV25-1 and TRBJ1-1, is as follows: EADIYQTPRYLVIGTGKKITLECSQTMGHDKMYWYQQDPGMELHLIHYSYGVNSTEKGDLSSESTVSRIRTEHFPLTLESARPSHTSQYLCASSAQLMAFFGQGTRLTVV.

This chain links TRBV3-1 with TRBJ1-2; TCRdb's D gene call, TRBD1, goes unchecked for lack of DNA. In germline, CDR1 is LGHDT, CDR2 YNNKEL (reference sequence). This CDR3 region has 14 residues. CDR3 residues: CASSQSGAGYGYTF.

J is TRBJ2-6 and V is TRBV27. CDR1 and CDR2 from the germline V gene are MNHEY and SMNVEV (reference sequence). The length of the CDR3 is 13 residues. This CDR3 is CSSSETGANVLTF.

The chain carries TRBV18 and TRBJ2-5; TCRdb's assignment of TRBD1 cannot be checked, as there is no DNA. The CDR3 totals 15 residues. The V gene's germline CDR1 is KGHSH and CDR2 LQKENI. Here the CDR3 reads CASSPPSQGSETQYF.

V and J are TRBV5-4 and TRBJ1-1. The germline gives CDR1 SGHNT, CDR2 YYREEE (reference sequence). There are 14 residues in the CDR3. The CDR3 is CASSDKVSRTEAFF.

The gene calls are TRBV27 and TRBJ2-7; TCRdb's D gene call, TRBD1, goes unchecked for lack of DNA. Germline assignment: CDR1 MNHEY and CDR2 SMNVEV (reference sequence). The CDR3 is 14 residues long. The chain's CDR3 is CASTRQGSTYEQYF.

This chain connects TRBV7-9 to TRBJ1-1; TCRdb's D gene call, TRBD1, goes unchecked for lack of DNA. The CDR3 contains 15 residues. The germline V gene has CDR1 SEHNR and CDR2 FQNEAQ (reference sequence). The CDR3 here is CASSSWGQENTEAFF.

V usage is TRBV7-8 and J usage is TRBJ2-1; TCRdb selects TRBD2, and the lack of DNA leaves this call unchecked. The CDR3 runs 16 residues. Germline assignment: CDR1 SGHVS and CDR2 FQNEAQ. CDR3 sequence reads: CASSLGVPSGINEQFF.

The chain combines TRBV2 with TRBJ1-6; the D call of TRBD1 rests on TCRdb alone, since no DNA is present to check it. Germline V gene sequence: CDR1 SNHLY, CDR2 FYNNEI. The CDR3 is 15 residues long. The CDR3: CGSSLDRPYNSPLHF.

CDR3: CATSEAGWLNEQFF. The chain recombines TRBV24-1 with TRBJ2-1; TCRdb outputs TRBD2, but without DNA this stays unchecked. Germline CDR1 KGHDR, CDR2 SFDVKD. This CDR3 comprises 14 residues.

V gene TRBV24-1 combines with J gene TRBJ2-1; TCRdb names TRBD1, which stays unverified in the absence of DNA. This CDR3 spans 22 amino acids. The V gene's germline CDR1 is KGHDR and CDR2 SFDVKD. This chain's CDR3 is CATSGTGVTSGRERSSYNEQFF.

The gene calls are TRBV5-5 and TRBJ1-2; there is no DNA to check the TCRdb D call of TRBD1. CDR3 length equals 15 residues. In germline, CDR1 is SGHKS, CDR2 YYEKEE (reference sequence). The CDR3 protein is CASSFADDSDYGYTF.

The rearrangement joins TRBV27 to TRBJ2-7; TCRdb's D call of TRBD1 is untestable without DNA. Germline V CDR1 and CDR2: MNHEY, SMNVEV (reference sequence). The CDR3 loop spans 14 amino acids. CDR3 sequence: CASSLREINYEQYF.